This T cell receptor (beta chain) was retrieved from a study of OX40 agonist ivuxolimab in advanced cancers. Study overall: A mean age of roughly 62 years, range about 20 to 79, was recorded, and roughly 80% were male.

Regarding the study as a whole: Among the nonresponders, some also had low normalized T-cell clonal expansion.

V lost 6 bases and J lost 3; bases outside the gene matches: 15. The length of the CDR3 is 20 residues. The germline V gene has CDR1 MDHEN and CDR2 SYDVKM. Assay: immunoSEQ multiplex PCR; the TCRdb copy retains only in-frame clones and omits some. The data contain roughly 20,000 clones, approximately 83% of them singletons. The timepoints at which blood was sampled were baseline, cycle 4 day 1, and cycle 7 day 1. Details on this clone: Its antigen is currently unknown.

This receptor was identified in an adult with an advanced solid tumor such as melanoma, head and neck, liver or kidney cancer. The sample in question was CD4+ or CD8+ T cells sorted from blood, obtained in a trial of the OX40 agonist ivuxolimab. The gene calls are TRBV28 and TRBJ2-2; 14 bases fit TRBD2. The CDR3 is CASRDAMGLAGERYTGELFF. CDR3 in DNA: TGTGCCAGCAGAGACGCCATGGGACTAGCGGGAGAGAGATACACCGGGGAGCTGTTTTTT. Full variable domain (remainder filled in from reference TRBV28 and TRBJ2-2): DVKVTQSSRYLVKRTGEKVFLECVQDMDHENMFWYRQDPGLGLRLIYFSYDVKMKEKGDIPEGYSVSREKKERFSLILESASTNQTSMYLCASRDAMGLAGERYTGELFFGEGSRLTVL.